Listed below are T cell receptor beta chains from one sample, sequenced in a study of blood T cell repertoires in COVID-19. Profiled with immunoSEQ multiplex PCR; TCRdb holds only in-frame clones, not every one. The sample consists of approximately 99,000 clones, less than 85% of them appearing once. The sequencing sample was made of peripheral blood. The receptors were gathered from a woman between 40 and 50 years old with acute or convalescent COVID-19. Both conserved end residues are part of each CDR3. D genes are given only for firm matches. The size entry is marked missing in some rows and otherwise reads once, few, many or a size class.

TRBJ2-1	TRBV4-3	TRBD2	NA	TGCGCCAGCAGCCAAGATCAACTAGCGGGGGGGTCCTACAATGAGCAGTTCTTC	CASSQDQLAGGSYNEQFF
TRBJ2-3	TRBV11-3	TRBD2	NA	TGTGCCAGCAGCTCAGGACTAGTGGATACGCAGTATTTT	CASSSGLVDTQYF
TRBJ2-3	TRBV5-1	NA	few	TGCGCCAGCAGCTCGGAAGACAGGCCCACAGATACGCAGTATTTT	CASSSEDRPTDTQYF
TRBJ2-3	TRBV28	TRBD2	NA	TGTGCCAGCAGTCCTTTGGCGGGGGTCGCCACAGATACGCAGTATTTT	CASSPLAGVATDTQYF
TRBJ1-6	TRBV9	NA	NA	TGTGCCAGCAGCGCCCGACAGGCGCCGGATTCACCCCTCCACTTT	CASSARQAPDSPLHF
TRBJ1-5	TRBV10-3	NA	NA	TGTGCCATCAGCGGGGGGCAAGGTTTCAATCAGCCCCAGCATTTT	CAISGGQGFNQPQHF
TRBJ2-3	TRBV29-1	TRBD2	NA	TGCAGCGTAGTCCCTAGCGGGACAACCACAGATACGCAGTATTTT	CSVVPSGTTTDTQYF
TRBJ2-3	TRBV7-9	TRBD1	NA	TGTGCCAGCAGCTTTTCGGGGACAGGGGGCCCAGATACGCAGTATTTT	CASSFSGTGGPDTQYF
TRBJ1-2	TRBV5-1	NA	NA	TGCGCCAGCAGCTTGGATGGGGGGACCAACTATGGCTACACCTTC	CASSLDGGTNYGYTF
TRBJ1-6	TRBV3-1/TRBV3-2	NA	few	TGTGCCAGCCGTCATCAGGGGCGCCTGCCCCTCCACTTT	CASRHQGRLPLHF
TRBJ2-3	TRBV6-5	NA	NA	TGTGCCAGCAGTCCCTGGGGCCTTAGCACAGATACGCAGTATTTT	CASSPWGLSTDTQYF
TRBJ1-2	TRBV9	NA	NA	TGTGCCAGCAGCGTAGCAGACAGCTATGGCTACACCTTC	CASSVADSYGYTF
TRBJ1-1	TRBV29-1	TRBD1	few	TGCAGCGTTGAGAAGGGGGCGTCCGCTGAAGCTTTCTTT	CSVEKGASAEAFF
TRBJ2-1	TRBV4-2	NA	NA	TGTGCCAGCAGCCAAGATCCGCAGGGTCGCTACAATGAGCAGTTCTTC	CASSQDPQGRYNEQFF
TRBJ2-7	TRBV5-6	NA	NA	TGTGCCAGCAGCCGGGCGGCAGGGACCTACGAGCAGTACTTC	CASSRAAGTYEQYF
TRBJ1-5	TRBV19	NA	few	TGTGCCAGTAGTACCGACAGTATTCAGCCCCAGCATTTT	CASSTDSIQPQHF
TRBJ2-7	TRBV3-1/TRBV3-2	TRBD1	NA	TGTGCCAGCAGCCGACACACAGGGGTCTCAATCTACGAGCAGTACTTC	CASSRHTGVSIYEQYF